This entry is about one T cell receptor beta chain. This CDR3 spans 13 amino acids. Trimming left V 7 bases short and J 4 bases short, with 11 bases between. Germline lookup yields CDR1 MDHEN and CDR2 SYDVKM. The sample comes from a study of blood T cell repertoires in COVID-19. Measured with immunoSEQ multiplex PCR; TCRdb has only the in-frame clones, and not every one. Altogether fewer than 250,000 clones are present, approximately 90% being singletons, with the ten largest covering under 1.5%. The sequencing sample was made of peripheral blood. This chain links TRBV28 with TRBJ1-5; the D is unclear. The sequence was obtained from a man younger than 45 with acute or convalescent COVID-19. CDR3: CASTVRLNQPQHF. The DNA for the CDR3 is TGTGCCAGCACGGTGAGGTTAAATCAGCCCCAGCATTTT.